The clone carrying this TCR beta chain came up many times. The data originate from a study of T cells after yellow fever vaccination. Production of TCR cDNA was by 5'RACE template switching, which also added a universal primer site and UMIs. TCRdb itself ran the 5' RACE reads through MiXCR, one entry per CDR3 protein. The repertoire consists of some 670,000 distinct CDR3 sequences, with approximately 13% occurring once and the leading ten covering approximately 15%. This receptor was obtained from a man aged 25-45 years who received the YFV17D yellow fever vaccine. The sequenced sample was PBMCs, obtained on the day of the yellow fever booster vaccination.

The CDR3 sequence is CASSVRTGELFF. The CDR3, as DNA: TGTGCCAGCAGCGTAAGGACCGGGGAGCTGTTTTTT. V and J are TRBV9 and TRBJ2-2; D remains unclear. The CDR3 loop spans 12 amino acids. The ends were cut back, 1 base at V and 5 bases at J, with 3 bases in the middle. Germline V gives CDR1 SGDLS, CDR2 YYNGEE.